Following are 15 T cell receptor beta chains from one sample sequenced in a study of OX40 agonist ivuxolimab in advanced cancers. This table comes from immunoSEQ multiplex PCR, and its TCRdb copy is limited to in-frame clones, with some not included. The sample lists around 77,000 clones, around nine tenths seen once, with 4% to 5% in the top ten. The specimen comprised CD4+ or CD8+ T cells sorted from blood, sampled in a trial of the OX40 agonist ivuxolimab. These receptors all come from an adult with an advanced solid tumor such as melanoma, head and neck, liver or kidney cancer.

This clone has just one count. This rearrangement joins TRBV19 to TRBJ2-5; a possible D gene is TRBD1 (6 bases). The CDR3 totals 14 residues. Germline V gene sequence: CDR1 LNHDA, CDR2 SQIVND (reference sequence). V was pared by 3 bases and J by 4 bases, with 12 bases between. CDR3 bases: TGTGCCAGTAGTATGGGGGCAGGGATAGAGACCCAGTACTTC. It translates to CASSMGAGIETQYF.

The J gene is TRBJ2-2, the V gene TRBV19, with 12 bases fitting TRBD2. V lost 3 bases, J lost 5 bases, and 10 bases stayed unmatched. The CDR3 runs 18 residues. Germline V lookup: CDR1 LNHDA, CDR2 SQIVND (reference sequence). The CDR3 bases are TGTGCCAGTAGTATTTTGACTAGCGGGAGACGCGGAACCGGGGAGCTGTTTTTT. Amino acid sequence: CASSILTSGRRGTGELFF.

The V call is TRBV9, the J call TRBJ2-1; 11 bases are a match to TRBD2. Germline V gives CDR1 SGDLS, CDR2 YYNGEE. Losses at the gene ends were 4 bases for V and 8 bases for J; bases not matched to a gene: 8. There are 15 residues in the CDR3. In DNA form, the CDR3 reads TGTGCCAGCAGCTCCTCTAGCGGGAGGTGGCATGAGCAGTTCTTC. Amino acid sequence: CASSSSSGRWHEQFF.

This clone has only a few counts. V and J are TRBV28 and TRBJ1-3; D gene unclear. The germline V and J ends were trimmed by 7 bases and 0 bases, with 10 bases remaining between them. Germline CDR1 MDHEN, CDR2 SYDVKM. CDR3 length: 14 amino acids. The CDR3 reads CASNSPSSGNTIYF. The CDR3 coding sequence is TGTGCCAGCAATTCCCCAAGCTCTGGAAACACCATATATTTT.

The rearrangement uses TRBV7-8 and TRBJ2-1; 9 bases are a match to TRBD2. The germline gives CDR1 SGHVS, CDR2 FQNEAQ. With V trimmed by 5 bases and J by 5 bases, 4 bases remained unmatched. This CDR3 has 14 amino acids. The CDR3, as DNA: TGTGCCAGCAGCCACCGACTAGCGGACAATGAGCAGTTCTTC. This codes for CASSHRLADNEQFF. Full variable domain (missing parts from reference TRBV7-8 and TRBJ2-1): GAGVSQSPRYKVAKRGQDVALRCDPISGHVSLFWYQQALGQGPEFLTYFQNEAQLDKSGLPSDRFFAERPEGSVSTLKIQRTQQEDSAVYLCASSHRLADNEQFFGPGTRLTVL.

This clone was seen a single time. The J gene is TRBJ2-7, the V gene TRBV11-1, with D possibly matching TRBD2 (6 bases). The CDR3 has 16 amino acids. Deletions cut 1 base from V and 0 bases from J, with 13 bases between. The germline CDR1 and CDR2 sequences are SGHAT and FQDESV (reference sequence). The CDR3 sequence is CASSLGLAQSSYEQYF. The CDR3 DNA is TGTGCCAGCAGCTTAGGGCTAGCGCAAAGCTCCTACGAGCAGTACTTC.

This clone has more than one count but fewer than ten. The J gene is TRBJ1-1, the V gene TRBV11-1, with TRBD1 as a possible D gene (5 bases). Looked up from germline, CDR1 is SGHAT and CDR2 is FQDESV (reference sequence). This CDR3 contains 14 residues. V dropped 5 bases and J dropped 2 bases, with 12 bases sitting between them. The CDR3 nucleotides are TGTGCCAGCAGCCAGTGGGGCAGTAACACTGAAGCTTTCTTT. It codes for CASSQWGSNTEAFF. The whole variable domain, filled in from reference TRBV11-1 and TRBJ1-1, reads EAEVAQSPRYKITEKSQAVAFWCDPISGHATLYWYRQILGQGPELLVQFQDESVVDDSQLPKDRFSAERLKGVDSTLKIQPAELGDSAMYLCASSQWGSNTEAFFGQGTRLTVV.

For the CDR3, the DNA is TGCGCCAGCAGCTTGGTTGGCGGGAGTGACACAGATACGCAGTATTTT. This translates into CASSLVGGSDTDTQYF. The chain links TRBV5-1 to TRBJ2-3; the match to TRBD2 covers 7 bases. Germline CDR1 reads SGHRS; CDR2 reads YFSETQ. The J segment lost 2 bases and the V segment lost 0 bases, leaving 6 bases of the junction unmatched. The CDR3 extends over 16 amino acids.

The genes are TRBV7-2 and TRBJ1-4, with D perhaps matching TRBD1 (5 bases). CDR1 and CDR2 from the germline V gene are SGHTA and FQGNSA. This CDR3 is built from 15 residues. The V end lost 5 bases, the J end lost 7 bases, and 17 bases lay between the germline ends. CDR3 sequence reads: CASSPPETAPEKLFF. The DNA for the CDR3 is TGTGCCAGCAGCCCCCCGGAGACAGCCCCTGAAAAACTGTTTTTT.

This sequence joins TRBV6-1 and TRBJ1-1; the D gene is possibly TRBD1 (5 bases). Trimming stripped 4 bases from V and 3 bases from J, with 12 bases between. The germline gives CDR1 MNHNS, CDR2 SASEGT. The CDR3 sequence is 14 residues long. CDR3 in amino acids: CASSAGRVYTEAFF. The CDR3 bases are TGTGCCAGCAGTGCAGGCAGGGTGTACACTGAAGCTTTCTTT.

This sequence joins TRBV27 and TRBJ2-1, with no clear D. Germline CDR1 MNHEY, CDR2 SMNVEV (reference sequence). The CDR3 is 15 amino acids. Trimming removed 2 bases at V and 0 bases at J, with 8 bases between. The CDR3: CASSLQPSSYNEQFF. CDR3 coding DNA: TGTGCCAGCAGTTTACAGCCTAGCTCCTACAATGAGCAGTTCTTC.

This CDR3 is CASSPGRGRGEGYTF. CDR3 bases: TGTGCCAGCAGTCCGGGCAGGGGGCGAGGAGAAGGCTACACCTTC. The chain uses TRBV6-1 and TRBJ1-2, with 8 bases identical to TRBD1. J lost 8 bases, V lost 5 bases, and 13 bases had no gene match. CDR1 MNHNS and CDR2 SASEGT come from the germline V gene. CDR3 length equals 15 residues.

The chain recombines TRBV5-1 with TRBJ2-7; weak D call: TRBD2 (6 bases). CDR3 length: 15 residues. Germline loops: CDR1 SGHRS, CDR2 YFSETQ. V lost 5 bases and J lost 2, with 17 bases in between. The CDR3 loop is CASSHGTAGTYEQYF. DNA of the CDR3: TGCGCCAGCAGTCACGGGACTGCGGGAACCTACGAGCAGTACTTC.

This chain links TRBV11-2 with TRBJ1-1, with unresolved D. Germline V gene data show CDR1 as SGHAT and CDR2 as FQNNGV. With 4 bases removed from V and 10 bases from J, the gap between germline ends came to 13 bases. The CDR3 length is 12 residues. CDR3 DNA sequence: TGTGCCAGCAGCTCTTCCCGCACCCGAGCTTTCTTT. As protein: CASSSSRTRAFF.

The CDR3 spells CASRKQGQETQYF. Written as DNA, the CDR3 is TGTGCCAGCAGAAAACAGGGGCAAGAGACCCAGTACTTC. The rearrangement links TRBV7-9 to TRBJ2-5; 7 bases match TRBD1. V lost 6 bases, J lost 2 bases, and 3 bases stayed unmatched. CDR3 size: 13 residues. CDR1 and CDR2 from the germline V gene are SEHNR and FQNEAQ (reference sequence).